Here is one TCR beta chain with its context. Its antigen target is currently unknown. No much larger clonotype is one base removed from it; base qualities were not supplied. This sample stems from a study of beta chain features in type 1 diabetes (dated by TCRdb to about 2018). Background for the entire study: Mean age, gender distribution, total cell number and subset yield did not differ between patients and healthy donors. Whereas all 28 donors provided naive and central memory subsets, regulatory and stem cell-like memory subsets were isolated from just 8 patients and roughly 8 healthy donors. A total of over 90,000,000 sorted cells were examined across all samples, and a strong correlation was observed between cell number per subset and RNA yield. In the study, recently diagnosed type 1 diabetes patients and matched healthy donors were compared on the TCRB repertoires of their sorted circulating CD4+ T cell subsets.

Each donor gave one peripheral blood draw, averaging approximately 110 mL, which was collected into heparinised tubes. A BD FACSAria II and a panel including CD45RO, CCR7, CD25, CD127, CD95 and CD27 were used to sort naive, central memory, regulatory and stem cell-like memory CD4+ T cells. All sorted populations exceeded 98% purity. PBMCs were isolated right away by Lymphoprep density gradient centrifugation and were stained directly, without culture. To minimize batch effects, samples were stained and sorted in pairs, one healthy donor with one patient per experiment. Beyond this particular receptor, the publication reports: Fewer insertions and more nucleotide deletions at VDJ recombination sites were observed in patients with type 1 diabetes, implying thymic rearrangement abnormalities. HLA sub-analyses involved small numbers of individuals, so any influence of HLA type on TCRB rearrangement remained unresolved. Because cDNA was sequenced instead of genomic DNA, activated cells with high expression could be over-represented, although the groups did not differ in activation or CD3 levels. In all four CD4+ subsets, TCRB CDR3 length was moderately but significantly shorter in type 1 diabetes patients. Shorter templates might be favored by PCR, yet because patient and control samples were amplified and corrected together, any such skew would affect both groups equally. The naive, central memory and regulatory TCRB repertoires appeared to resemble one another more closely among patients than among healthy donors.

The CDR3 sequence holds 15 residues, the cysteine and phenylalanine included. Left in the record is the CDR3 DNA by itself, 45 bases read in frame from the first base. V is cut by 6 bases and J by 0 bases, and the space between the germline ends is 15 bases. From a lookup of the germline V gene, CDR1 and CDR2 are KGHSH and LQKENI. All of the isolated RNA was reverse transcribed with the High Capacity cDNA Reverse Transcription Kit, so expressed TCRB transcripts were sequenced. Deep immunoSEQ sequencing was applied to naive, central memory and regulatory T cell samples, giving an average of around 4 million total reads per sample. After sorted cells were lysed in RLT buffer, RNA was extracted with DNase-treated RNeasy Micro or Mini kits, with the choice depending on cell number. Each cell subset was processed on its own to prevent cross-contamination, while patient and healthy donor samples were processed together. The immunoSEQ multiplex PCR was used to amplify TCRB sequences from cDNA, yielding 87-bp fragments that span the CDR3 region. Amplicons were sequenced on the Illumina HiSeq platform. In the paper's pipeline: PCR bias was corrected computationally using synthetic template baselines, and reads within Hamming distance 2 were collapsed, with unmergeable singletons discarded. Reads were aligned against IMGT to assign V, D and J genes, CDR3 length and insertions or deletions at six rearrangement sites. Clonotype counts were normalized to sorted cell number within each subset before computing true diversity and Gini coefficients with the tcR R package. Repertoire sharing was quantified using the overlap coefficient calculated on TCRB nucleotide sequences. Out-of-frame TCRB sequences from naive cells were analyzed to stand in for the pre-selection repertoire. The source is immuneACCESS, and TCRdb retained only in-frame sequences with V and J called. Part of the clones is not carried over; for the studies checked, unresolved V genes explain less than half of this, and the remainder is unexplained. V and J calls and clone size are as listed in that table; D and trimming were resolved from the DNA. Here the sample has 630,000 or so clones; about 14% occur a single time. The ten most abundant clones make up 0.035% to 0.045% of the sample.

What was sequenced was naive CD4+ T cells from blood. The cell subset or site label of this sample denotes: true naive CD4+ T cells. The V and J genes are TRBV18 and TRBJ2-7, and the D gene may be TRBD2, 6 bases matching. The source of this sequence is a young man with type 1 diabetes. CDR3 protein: CASSGRTTSSYEQYF. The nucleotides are TGTGCCAGCTCGGGACGGACTACCAGCTCCTACGAGCAGTACTTC. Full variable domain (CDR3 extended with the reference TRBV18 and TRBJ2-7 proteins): NAGVMQNPRHLVRRRGQEARLRCSPMKGHSHVYWYRQLPEEGLKFMVYLQKENIIDESGMPKERFSAEFPKEGPSILRIQQVVRGDSAAYFCASSGRTTSSYEQYFGPGTRLTVT.